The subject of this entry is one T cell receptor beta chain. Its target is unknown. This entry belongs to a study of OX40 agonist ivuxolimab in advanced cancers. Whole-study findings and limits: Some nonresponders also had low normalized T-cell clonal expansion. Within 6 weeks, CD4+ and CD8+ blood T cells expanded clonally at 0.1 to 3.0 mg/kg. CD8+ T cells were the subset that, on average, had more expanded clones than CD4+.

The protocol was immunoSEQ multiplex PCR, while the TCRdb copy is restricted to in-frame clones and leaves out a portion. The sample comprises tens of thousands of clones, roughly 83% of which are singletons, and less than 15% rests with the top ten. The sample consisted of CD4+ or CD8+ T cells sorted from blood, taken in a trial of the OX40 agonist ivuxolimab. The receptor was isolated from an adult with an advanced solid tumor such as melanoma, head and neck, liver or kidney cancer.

The CDR3 nucleotides read TGTGCCAGCAGCCAGAGGCGAATTCTAGCGGACGGAGAGACCCAGTACTTC. It codes for CASSQRRILADGETQYF. The gene calls are TRBV14 and TRBJ2-5; 7 bases agree with TRBD2. With V trimmed by 3 bases and J by 4 bases, 14 bases remained unmatched. This CDR3 has 17 residues. Per the germline V gene, CDR1 is SGHDN and CDR2 is FVKESK. The variable domain in full, with the rest retrieved from reference TRBV14 and TRBJ2-5, is EAGVTQFPSHSVIEKGQTVTLRCDPISGHDNLYWYRRVMGKEIKFLLHFVKESKQDESGMPNNRFLAERTGGTYSTLKVQPAELEDSGVYFCASSQRRILADGETQYFGPGTRLLVL.